These 7 T cell receptor beta chains were sequenced from one sample in a study of T cells after yellow fever vaccination (dated by TCRdb to the late 2010s). This specimen's treatment or condition label, per the study, means: live attenuated yellow fever vaccine strain. Library preparation employed 5' RACE. Sequencing was performed on an Illumina HiSeq 2500. TCRdb reprocessing: public reads trimmed at Q25 with fastp, clones called with MiXCR, in-frame beta chains kept. When rows share a CDR3 protein, they turn into one entry using the most common DNA and genes. In this sample the table shows about 580,000 distinct CDR3 sequences, around 17% of which occur a single time. Roughly a sixth of the sample is held by the ten biggest clonotypes. The material sequenced was PBMCs, taken 5 to 6 days after the first yellow fever vaccination. The receptors come from a man between 18 and 35 years old who received the YFV17D yellow fever vaccine.

This clonotype was detected a few times. The genes are TRBV2 and TRBJ2-1, with 8 bases that match TRBD2. CDR3 length equals 18 residues. Germline CDR1 reads SNHLY; CDR2 reads FYNNEI. V shed 0 bases, J shed 6 bases, and the junction held 13 bases outside the gene matches. The CDR3 DNA sequence: TGTGCCAGCAGTGAAGCCGGTGTAACGGGGGGGCTGGGCAATGAGCAGTTCTTC. It yields the protein CASSEAGVTGGLGNEQFF. Full variable domain (rest looked up from reference TRBV2 and TRBJ2-1): EPEVTQTPSHQVTQMGQEVILRCVPISNHLYFYWYRQILGQKVEFLVSFYNNEISEKSEIFDDQFSVERPDGSNFTLKIRSTKLEDSAMYFCASSEAGVTGGLGNEQFFGPGTRLTVL.

This clonotype turned up a few times. This chain links TRBV6-1 with TRBJ2-3; TRBD1 aligns across 9 bases. The germline gives CDR1 MNHNS, CDR2 SASEGT. The CDR3 runs 14 residues. Trimming took 11 bases from V and 3 from J; bases not matched to a gene: 9. The CDR3 protein is CAGGGGQGTDTQYF. DNA for the CDR3: TGTGCCGGAGGGGGGGGACAGGGAACAGATACGCAGTATTTT.

This rearrangement joins TRBV7-8 to TRBJ1-5; no definite D call. The germline gives CDR1 SGHVS, CDR2 FQNEAQ. The CDR3 has 13 amino acids. V lost 3 bases and J 6 bases, leaving 9 bases between the germline ends. The DNA for the CDR3 is TGTGCCAGCAGCTTGGGTATTAGTCAGCCCCAGCATTTT. It encodes CASSLGISQPQHF.

This clonotype was recorded a few times. The chain uses TRBV30 and TRBJ1-1; unclear D gene. V dropped 3 bases and J dropped 8 bases, with 10 bases sitting between them. This CDR3 spans 11 amino acids. CDR1 and CDR2 (germline): GTSNPN, SVGIG (reference sequence). The CDR3 DNA reads as TGTGCCTGGAGCGAAAACGGAGAAGCTTTCTTT. This sequence encodes CAWSENGEAFF.

The V and J genes are TRBV7-9 and TRBJ1-5; D is unclear. In germline, CDR1 is SEHNR, CDR2 FQNEAQ (reference sequence). This CDR3 is built from 13 residues. Trimming removed 6 bases from V and 5 bases from J, with 11 bases in between. CDR3 nucleotides: TGTGCCAGCAGGCCGATTGGGGATCAGCCCCAGCATTTT. Its translation is CASRPIGDQPQHF.

The chain has TRBV5-1 and TRBJ1-1; D remains ambiguous. The V gene's germline CDR1 is SGHRS and CDR2 YFSETQ. Trimming removed 0 bases from V and 1 base from J, with 10 bases in between. The CDR3 extends over 15 amino acids. CDR3 in amino acids: CASSLGLLENTEAFF. The CDR3 DNA reads as TGCGCCAGCAGCTTGGGGCTACTAGAGAACACTGAAGCTTTCTTT.

This clonotype has more than one count but fewer than ten. This chain joins TRBV10-3 and TRBJ1-1; no reliable D call. This CDR3 has 12 amino acids. The V end was cut by 10 bases, the J end by 0 bases, with 9 bases between. Germline V CDR1 and CDR2: ENHRY, SYGVKD. Here the CDR3 reads CATLGMNTEAFF. In DNA, the CDR3 is TGTGCCACCCTCGGGATGAACACTGAAGCTTTCTTT.